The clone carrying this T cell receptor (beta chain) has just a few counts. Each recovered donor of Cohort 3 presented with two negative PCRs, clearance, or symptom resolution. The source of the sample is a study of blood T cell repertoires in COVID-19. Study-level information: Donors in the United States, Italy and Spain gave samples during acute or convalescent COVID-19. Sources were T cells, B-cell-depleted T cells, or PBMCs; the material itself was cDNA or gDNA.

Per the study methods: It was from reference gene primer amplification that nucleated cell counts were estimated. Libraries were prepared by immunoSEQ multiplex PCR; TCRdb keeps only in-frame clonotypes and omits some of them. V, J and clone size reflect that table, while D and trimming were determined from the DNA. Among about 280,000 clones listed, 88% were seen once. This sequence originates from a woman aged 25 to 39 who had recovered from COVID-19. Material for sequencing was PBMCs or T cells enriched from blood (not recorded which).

The CDR3 here is CASSGRQGGLDTGELFF. The DNA of the CDR3 is TGTGCCAGTAGTGGTCGACAGGGGGGTTTGGACACCGGGGAGCTGTTTTTT. The chain is built from TRBV19 and TRBJ2-2; 9 bases map to TRBD1. V shed 5 bases, J shed 3 bases, and the junction held 10 bases outside the gene matches. Germline V CDR1 and CDR2: LNHDA, SQIVND (reference sequence). The CDR3 extends over 17 amino acids.